These T cell receptor beta chains were read from a single sample in a study of T cells in Graves' hyperthyroidism and ophthalmopathy. TCRdb re-called the multiplex PCR reads with MiXCR, one entry per CDR3 protein. This sample has approximately 600,000 distinct CDR3 sequences, with around 15% found just once. Sequencing was done on a sample of blood. The source is a woman in her thirties or forties with Graves' ophthalmopathy. Each CDR3 is given without its conserved first and last residue. Fields, in order: V gene, J gene, clone size, CDR3 protein. Size is omitted from some rows. Given values are once, few, many or a class for expanded clones.

V: TRBV11-2
J: TRBJ2-2
size: many
CDR3: ASSLGQFANTGELF

V: TRBV10-3
J: TRBJ1-2
size: many
CDR3: AISEDGYGYT

V: TRBV30
J: TRBJ1-5
size: many
CDR3: AWSLDSRQPQH

V: TRBV6-1
J: TRBJ2-2
size: many
CDR3: ASRGQGGAGELF

V: TRBV6-1
J: TRBJ1-1
size: many
CDR3: ASSEGEVGAF

V: TRBV29-1
J: TRBJ2-7
size: many
CDR3: SVVLADSYEQY

V: TRBV2
J: TRBJ2-5
size: few
CDR3: ASSEFQTGFVETQY

V: TRBV27
J: TRBJ2-4
size: -
CDR3: ASLGVGENIQY

V: TRBV24-1
J: TRBJ1-3
size: -
CDR3: ALWAFQPGNTIY

V: TRBV4-3
J: TRBJ2-7
size: few
CDR3: ASSQDRDSYYEQY

V: TRBV29-1
J: TRBJ2-4
size: many
CDR3: SVEDRRGVAKNIQY

V: TRBV30
J: TRBJ1-5
size: many
CDR3: AWSSGQSNQPQH

V: TRBV4-1
J: TRBJ2-7
size: few
CDR3: ASSQVASGRTYEQY

V: TRBV4-1
J: TRBJ2-7
size: many
CDR3: ASSQEERTSYEQY

V: TRBV5-5
J: TRBJ1-2
size: few
CDR3: ASSLTVFYGYT

V: TRBV6-1
J: TRBJ2-5
size: -
CDR3: ASKAAGGQETQY

V: TRBV29-1
J: TRBJ2-2
size: -
CDR3: SVVSGRARGELF

V: TRBV12-3/TRBV12-4
J: TRBJ2-5
size: -
CDR3: ASSPRQTGGKETQY

V: TRBV28
J: TRBJ1-1
size: many
CDR3: ASREQGPPAF

V: TRBV29-1
J: TRBJ1-1
size: many
CDR3: SVVLTGFTEAF

V: TRBV11-2
J: TRBJ1-1
size: many
CDR3: ASSLVHGGQGIEAF

V: TRBV12-3/TRBV12-4
J: TRBJ1-1
size: many
CDR3: ASSRTGKAEAF

V: TRBV4-1
J: TRBJ1-2
size: -
CDR3: ASSQEGASAGQGDGYT

V: TRBV7-9
J: TRBJ1-3
size: many
CDR3: ASTSVGNTIY

V: TRBV12-3/TRBV12-4
J: TRBJ2-6
size: few
CDR3: ASSEQSSGANVLT